Shown below are 17 T cell receptor beta chains from a single sample sequenced in a study of regulatory T cells in long-lasting Graves disease. TCR beta libraries were built with iRepertoire HTBI primers and Arm-PCR of CDR3 regions. TCRdb reprocessed the multiplex PCR reads with MiXCR, giving one entry per CDR3 protein. The data show about 530,000 distinct CDR3 sequences, 15% to 20% seen once. Time point described: newly diagnosed GD, antithyroid drugs for less than 3 months. From PBMCs, RNA was extracted and then used to make the TCR library. The same data also contributed to another study, on T cells in Graves' hyperthyroidism and ophthalmopathy.

The starting material was peripheral blood mononuclear cells (PBMCs), obtained at new diagnosis, from a patient treated with antithyroid drugs. The receptors derive from a woman aged 35 to 60 with Graves disease.

This clonotype appeared a few times. CDR3 sequence (DNA): TGTGCCAGTAGTATTGGAGGGTTATTGAACACTGAAGCTTTCTTT. Translation: CASSIGGLLNTEAFF. This chain connects TRBV19 to TRBJ1-1; no reliable D call. V shed 3 bases and J shed 0 bases, with 11 bases lying between them. Germline loops: CDR1 LNHDA, CDR2 SQIVND (reference sequence). This CDR3 is 15 amino acids long.

This clonotype was seen many times. The chain carries TRBV6-5 and TRBJ1-1; a weak D match, TRBD1 (6 bases). Germline CDR1 reads MNHEY; CDR2 reads SVGAGI. Trimming shortened V by 1 base and J by 5 bases, and 11 bases separated the two germline ends. CDR3 length: 14 residues. The DNA of the CDR3 is TGTGCCAGCAGTTACTGGGGGGGCGATACTGAAGCTTTCTTT. It codes for CASSYWGGDTEAFF.

This clonotype was counted only a few times. The V and J genes are TRBV9 and TRBJ1-3, with no clear D. Germline CDR1 is SGDLS and CDR2 is YYNGEE. The CDR3 is made up of 14 amino acids. V lost 4 bases to trimming and J lost 0 bases, with 8 bases between them. CDR3 loop: CASSLHHSGNTIYF. As DNA, the CDR3 is TGTGCCAGCAGCTTACACCACTCTGGAAACACCATATATTTT.

This chain uses TRBV5-6 with TRBJ1-1, with D possibly being TRBD1 (5 bases). The CDR3 covers 15 residues. Trimming removed 2 bases at V and 1 base at J, with 12 bases between. Germline loops: CDR1 SGHDT, CDR2 YYEEEE. The CDR3 loop reads CASSFDGTANTEAFF. The CDR3 DNA follows: TGTGCCAGCAGCTTCGACGGGACGGCGAACACTGAAGCTTTCTTT.

This clonotype was found many times. The rearrangement links TRBV18 to TRBJ2-5; no clear D gene. The CDR3 extends over 16 amino acids. Deletions cut 3 bases from V and 0 bases from J, with 14 bases between. Germline V gene sequence: CDR1 KGHSH, CDR2 LQKENI. The CDR3 is CASSPYPVVYQETQYF. The CDR3 region has the DNA TGTGCCAGCTCACCTTATCCGGTAGTCTACCAAGAGACCCAGTACTTC.

The chain couples TRBV5-1 to TRBJ2-1; D unclear. The J call may be incorrect, as the DNA end agrees better with TRBJ2-5. This CDR3 region has 14 residues. Germline V gene lookup returns CDR1 SGHRS and CDR2 YFSETQ. The CDR3 here is CASSLALGKETQYF. For the CDR3, the DNA is TGCGCCAGCAGCTTGGCCCTGGGGAAAGAGACCCAGTACTTC.

This clonotype has at least ten counts. This chain links TRBV6-1 with TRBJ2-1, with TRBD2 matching over 7 bases. This CDR3 comprises 15 residues. V was pared by 6 bases and J by 8 bases, with 13 bases of the junction left unmatched. Germline V lookup: CDR1 MNHNS, CDR2 SASEGT. The CDR3 sequence: CASSPLGGGNDEQFF. DNA of the CDR3: TGTGCCAGCAGCCCGTTGGGGGGGGGTAACGATGAGCAGTTCTTC.

This clonotype was recorded many times. The chain uses TRBV20-1 and TRBJ2-3, with D tentatively TRBD1 (5 bases). The CDR3 has 15 amino acids. CDR1 and CDR2 from the germline V gene are DFQATT and SNEGSKA (reference sequence). The ends were cut back, 0 bases at V and 0 bases at J, with 10 bases in the middle. The CDR3 reads CSARDLDKSTDTQYF. The CDR3 coding sequence is TGCAGTGCTAGAGATTTGGACAAGAGCACAGATACGCAGTATTTT.

This clonotype occurred many times. The V call is TRBV12-3 or TRBV12-4, the J call TRBJ2-5; maybe TRBD2 (7 bases). CDR3 length: 13 amino acids. The V and J ends lost 4 bases and 3 bases respectively, with 9 bases between them. The CDR3 spells CASSWGGKETQYF. The CDR3 DNA is TGTGCCAGCAGTTGGGGGGGCAAAGAGACCCAGTACTTC.

This clonotype was seen repeatedly, ten times or more. J is TRBJ1-5 and V is TRBV6-1, with no clear D. This CDR3 has 15 residues. Trimming stripped 6 bases from V and 4 bases from J, with 16 bases between. CDR1 is MNHNS and CDR2 is SASEGT in the germline V gene. CDR3 region: CASSHDGRGNQPQHF. The CDR3 region has the DNA TGTGCCAGCAGCCACGATGGACGGGGAAATCAGCCCCAGCATTTT.

This clonotype was picked up many times. This sequence joins TRBV13 and TRBJ2-7, with D perhaps TRBD2 (6 bases). The V gene lost 5 bases and the J gene lost 0 bases, with 14 bases spanning the gap. This CDR3 has 15 amino acids. Per the germline V gene, CDR1 is PRHDT and CDR2 is FYEKMQ (reference sequence). The CDR3 coding sequence is TGTGCCAGCAGCCAAGGGAGGCCCGACTCCTACGAGCAGTACTTC. Protein sequence: CASSQGRPDSYEQYF.

The table lists this clonotype with many counts. V is TRBV13 and J is TRBJ1-4, with D possibly TRBD1 on 6 matching bases. Germline values: CDR1 PRHDT, CDR2 FYEKMQ (reference sequence). Trimming left V 6 bases short and J 0 bases short, with 17 bases between. There are 17 residues in the CDR3. As DNA, the CDR3 is TGTGCCAGCAGTTATGTCCAGGGGACCGCAACTAATGAAAAACTGTTTTTT. Translated, it gives CASSYVQGTATNEKLFF. The complete variable domain, with remaining parts taken from reference TRBV13 and TRBJ1-4, reads AAGVIQSPRHLIKEKRETATLKCYPIPRHDTVYWYQQGPGQDPQFLISFYEKMQSDKGSIPDRFSAQQFSDYHSELNMSSLELGDSALYFCASSYVQGTATNEKLFFGSGTQLSVL.

The chain has TRBV19 and TRBJ1-6, with D maybe TRBD1 (5 bases). There are 14 residues in the CDR3. The germline gives CDR1 LNHDA, CDR2 SQIVND (reference sequence). Trimming removed 6 bases at V and 2 bases at J, with 8 bases between. Written as DNA, the CDR3 is TGTGCCAGTAGGAGGGGACCCTATAATTCACCCCTCCACTTT. Translation gives CASRRGPYNSPLHF.

The chain is built from TRBV19 and TRBJ1-5; D is possibly TRBD1 (5 bases). V shed 4 bases and J shed 2 bases, with 9 bases lying between them. The V gene's germline CDR1 is LNHDA and CDR2 SQIVND (reference sequence). The CDR3 totals 14 residues. The CDR3 loop reads CASSSGHGNQPQHF. The CDR3 DNA reads as TGTGCCAGTAGTAGCGGACACGGCAATCAGCCCCAGCATTTT.

This clonotype was picked up many times. The J gene is TRBJ2-3, the V gene TRBV14; TRBD2 might be the D (6 bases). Trimming took 3 bases from V and 2 from J, leaving 15 bases between them. Germline V gene lookup returns CDR1 SGHDN and CDR2 FVKESK. The CDR3 contains 16 residues. The CDR3 region has the DNA TGTGCCAGCAGCCACGCGGGGCGCGGGACCACAGATACGCAGTATTTT. Translating it yields CASSHAGRGTTDTQYF.

This clonotype has at least ten counts. This sequence joins TRBV18 and TRBJ1-3; D gene ambiguous. The CDR3 length is 13 residues. Germline-derived CDR1 and CDR2 are KGHSH and LQKENI. V shed 3 bases and J shed 8 bases, with 11 bases lying between them. CDR3 region: CASSPGRVDTIYF. The CDR3 coding sequence is TGTGCCAGCTCACCCGGACGGGTTGACACCATATATTTT. The complete variable domain, with remaining parts taken from reference TRBV18 and TRBJ1-3, reads NAGVMQNPRHLVRRRGQEARLRCSPMKGHSHVYWYRQLPEEGLKFMVYLQKENIIDESGMPKERFSAEFPKEGPSILRIQQVVRGDSAAYFCASSPGRVDTIYFGEGSWLTVV.

This clonotype was seen repeatedly, ten times or more. The rearrangement links TRBV19 to TRBJ1-1; no clear D. The length of the CDR3 is 13 residues. V lost 3 bases, J lost 0 bases, and 5 bases lay in between. Germline CDR1 is LNHDA and CDR2 is SQIVND (reference sequence). The CDR3 DNA reads as TGTGCCAGTAGTATGGAGGTGAACACTGAAGCTTTCTTT. This gives the protein CASSMEVNTEAFF.